A single sample is the source of the 29 T cell receptor beta chains below, sequenced in a study of T-cell reconstitution after alpha-beta-depleted transplantation in children. During its preparation, the TCRbeta library received unique molecular identifiers. TCRdb reanalysed the PCR reads using MiXCR and keeps one entry per CDR3 protein. The table records around 580,000 distinct CDR3 sequences, 27% of them present only once. Here the sequenced sample was PBMCs, taken before TCRalphabeta/CD19-depleted stem cell transplant. The receptors originated from a boy younger than two with Wiskott-Aldrich syndrome, due to receive a stem cell transplant.

This clonotype has more than one count but fewer than ten. The chain employs TRBV30 and TRBJ1-2, with D maybe TRBD1 (5 bases). Per germline, CDR1 GTSNPN and CDR2 SVGIG (reference sequence). V lost 0 bases and J 4 bases, leaving 12 bases between the germline ends. The CDR3 is 14 residues long. In DNA form, the CDR3 reads TGTGCCTGGAGTGTACGGGGCCCTGGCTATGGCTACACCTTC. It yields the protein CAWSVRGPGYGYTF.

V and J are TRBV12-3 or TRBV12-4 and TRBJ1-6; a possible D gene is TRBD1 (6 bases). V lost 6 bases, J lost 13 bases, and 13 bases lay in between. There are 12 residues in the CDR3. The CDR3 protein is CASRDTGIPLHF. The CDR3 coding sequence is TGTGCCAGCAGGGACACAGGGATCCCCCTCCACTTT.

This clonotype appeared a few times. J is TRBJ2-1 and V is TRBV3-1, with 7 bases aligning to TRBD2. This CDR3 has 17 residues. The V and J ends lost 4 bases and 1 base, in that order; junction bases with no gene match: 10. The germline V gene encodes CDR1 LGHDT and CDR2 YNNKEL (reference sequence). CDR3 sequence: CASSPVMGEGSYNEQFF. The CDR3 nucleotides are TGTGCCAGCAGCCCCGTCATGGGGGAGGGTTCCTACAATGAGCAGTTCTTC.

This clonotype was recorded a few times. V usage is TRBV12-3 or TRBV12-4 and J usage is TRBJ1-1; the match to TRBD1 covers 10 bases. The CDR3 covers 16 residues. V trimming: 6 bases; J trimming: 8 bases; junction bases outside the gene matches: 15. This chain's CDR3 is CASSPEPGQGRSEAFF. The CDR3 DNA follows: TGTGCCAGCAGCCCTGAACCGGGACAGGGGAGGTCCGAAGCTTTCTTT.

This chain uses TRBV5-1 with TRBJ2-3; D ambiguous. Trimming removed 2 bases at V and 2 bases at J, with 9 bases between. The germline CDR1 and CDR2 sequences are SGHRS and YFSETQ. The CDR3 is 14 amino acids. The CDR3 is CASSFRPFTDTQYF. CDR3 in DNA: TGCGCCAGCAGCTTCCGGCCTTTCACAGATACGCAGTATTTT.

With respect to this clonotype: A read error may account for a junction end that differs from germline. The chain joins TRBV12-3 or TRBV12-4 to TRBJ1-1, with TRBD1 as a possible D gene (6 bases). This CDR3 spans 14 amino acids. In DNA form, the CDR3 reads TGTGCCAGCAGTTTAGGGGGGGGGCCGACTGTAGCTTTCTTT. Translated: CASSLGGGPTVAFF.

Only a few counts were recorded for this clonotype. The rearrangement links TRBV4-1 to TRBJ2-7; D is unclear. The CDR3 has 15 residues. V lost 1 base, J lost 1 base, and 11 bases lay in between. CDR1 is MGHRA and CDR2 is YSYEKL in the germline V gene. The DNA of the CDR3 is TGCGCCAGCAGCCAAGGGCTTGGTGAATCCTACGAGCAGTACTTC. It is translated as CASSQGLGESYEQYF.

This chain uses TRBV20-1 with TRBJ2-7, with a possible D match to TRBD1 (6 bases). The CDR3 is made up of 14 amino acids. The germline V gene encodes CDR1 DFQATT and CDR2 SNEGSKA (reference sequence). Trimming removed 3 bases at V and 3 bases at J, with 15 bases between. The CDR3 DNA is TGCAGTGCTAGTTTGGCTGGGGGCGGCTACGAGCAGTACTTC. It specifies CSASLAGGGYEQYF.

This clonotype has only a few counts. The V and J genes are TRBV28 and TRBJ1-1; tentatively, D is TRBD1 (5 bases). The germline V gene encodes CDR1 MDHEN and CDR2 SYDVKM. The CDR3 runs to 17 residues. Between the trimmed V and J ends, which lost 6 bases and 1 base, there was a span of 21 bases. The CDR3 DNA reads as TGTGCCAGCAGAAAAAGGAACAGGAGCTATACGAACACTGAAGCTTTCTTT. Amino acid sequence: CASRKRNRSYTNTEAFF.

This clonotype was picked up a small number of times. This sequence joins TRBV5-1 and TRBJ2-5, with D possibly matching TRBD2 (5 bases). Germline V CDR1 and CDR2: SGHRS, YFSETQ. V lost 0 bases and J 4 bases, leaving 13 bases between the germline ends. The CDR3 spans 15 residues. The CDR3 sequence: CASSLADRAGETQYF. CDR3 DNA: TGCGCCAGCAGCTTGGCGGATAGGGCGGGAGAGACCCAGTACTTC.

This clonotype was found a few times. The V call is TRBV5-1, the J call TRBJ2-3; TRBD2 matches at 8 bases. CDR1 is SGHRS, CDR2 YFSETQ, per germline. The CDR3 totals 15 residues. With V trimmed by 3 bases and J by 1 base, 4 bases remained unmatched. The CDR3 loop is CASSYKTSGTDTQYF. In nucleotides, the CDR3 is TGCGCCAGCAGCTACAAGACTAGCGGCACAGATACGCAGTATTTT.

This chain links TRBV6-1 with TRBJ1-1; possible D gene TRBD1, 5 bases. This CDR3 is 12 amino acids long. The germline CDR1 and CDR2 sequences are MNHNS and SASEGT. V was pared by 2 bases and J by 7 bases, with 8 bases between. DNA for the CDR3: TGTGCCAGCAGTGAAAAGGGGTTTGAAGCTTTCTTT. It encodes CASSEKGFEAFF.

This chain connects TRBV29-1 to TRBJ2-5; no clear D. The germline gives CDR1 SQVTM, CDR2 ANQGSEA. The length of the CDR3 is 13 residues. V lost 4 bases to trimming and J lost 4 bases, with 13 bases between them. DNA of the CDR3: TGCAGCGTTGGCTGGGCGAGGAGAGAGACCCAGTACTTC. Translation: CSVGWARRETQYF.

This clonotype turned up a few times. V usage is TRBV19 and J usage is TRBJ2-7; 8 nucleotides line up with TRBD1. CDR1 is LNHDA, CDR2 SQIVND, per germline (reference sequence). V lost 1 base and J lost 3; bases outside the gene matches: 5. The CDR3 spans 15 residues. The CDR3 DNA sequence: TGTGCCAGTAGTATAGTTGGACAGGGTCTCTACGAGCAGTACTTC. Its translation: CASSIVGQGLYEQYF.

The chain uses TRBV28 and TRBJ2-3, with D perhaps assigned TRBD1 or TRBD2 (5 bases each). V lost 6 bases and J lost 3, with 19 bases in between. Germline CDR1 MDHEN, CDR2 SYDVKM. This CDR3 is built from 16 residues. The CDR3 here is CASRSPGTTRTDTQYF. CDR3 nucleotide sequence: TGTGCCAGCAGGAGCCCCGGGACCACAAGAACAGATACGCAGTATTTT.

In this sample, this clonotype turned up a few times. The chain's CDR3 is CSAGGGAGGYTF. CDR3 nucleotides: TGCAGTGCTGGCGGTGGGGCGGGAGGCTACACCTTC. The J gene is TRBJ1-2, the V gene TRBV20-1, with D maybe TRBD1 (5 bases). The CDR3 spans 12 residues. The V gene's germline CDR1 is DFQATT and CDR2 SNEGSKA (reference sequence). V dropped 5 bases and J dropped 8 bases, with 15 bases sitting between them.

The chain couples TRBV10-1 to TRBJ2-1; no reliable D call. Looked up from germline, CDR1 is WNHNN and CDR2 is SYGVQD (reference sequence). V dropped 1 base and J dropped 10 bases, with 5 bases sitting between them. The CDR3 sequence is 11 residues long. The CDR3 coding sequence is TGCGCCAGCAGTGAGTTGGCAGAGCAGTTCTTC. This sequence encodes CASSELAEQFF.

The J gene is TRBJ1-2, the V gene TRBV5-1, with 7 bases aligning to TRBD1. Per germline, CDR1 SGHRS and CDR2 YFSETQ. The CDR3 runs 14 residues. The junction had 7 bases not matched to a gene; V was cut back by 4 bases and J by 4 bases. In nucleotides, the CDR3 is TGCGCCAGCAGCACCGAGGGACAGTTCTATGGCTACACCTTC. Protein: CASSTEGQFYGYTF.

The chain employs TRBV20-1 and TRBJ2-3; 10 bases fit TRBD2. This CDR3 contains 15 residues. The J segment lost 6 bases and the V segment lost 5 bases, leaving 11 bases of the junction unmatched. Germline-derived CDR1 and CDR2 are DFQATT and SNEGSKA (reference sequence). The CDR3 loop reads CSASPLAGVGDTQYF. The CDR3 DNA reads as TGCAGTGCTTCCCCTCTAGCGGGAGTGGGGGATACGCAGTATTTT.

This clonotype came up once. J is TRBJ2-1 and V is TRBV12-3 or TRBV12-4; D is unclear. The ends were cut back, 4 bases at V and 6 bases at J, with 10 bases in the middle. The CDR3 has 13 residues. This CDR3 is CASSSIRRNEQFF. DNA for the CDR3: TGTGCCAGCAGTTCAATAAGGCGCAATGAGCAGTTCTTC.

The chain uses TRBV18 and TRBJ1-5; 8 positions agree with TRBD1. The CDR3 spans 15 residues. With 3 bases clipped from V and 3 bases from J, the junction kept 4 bases outside the gene matches. CDR1 and CDR2 (germline): KGHSH, LQKENI. The DNA of the CDR3 is TGTGCCAGCTCACCCTCAGGGGGCCCCAATCAGCCCCAGCATTTT. Protein sequence: CASSPSGGPNQPQHF.

This clonotype was seen only a few times. The rearrangement joins TRBV18 to TRBJ2-7, with D possibly matching TRBD1 (6 bases). Trimming pared 3 bases from V and 5 bases from J, leaving 14 bases between. CDR1 is KGHSH and CDR2 is LQKENI in the germline V gene. The CDR3 length is 14 residues. CDR3: CASSPIQTGDEQYF. The CDR3 coding sequence is TGTGCCAGCTCACCGATCCAGACAGGAGACGAGCAGTACTTC.

This chain uses TRBV2 with TRBJ1-2; 9 bases line up with TRBD1. The germline V gene has CDR1 SNHLY and CDR2 FYNNEI. The CDR3 sequence is 16 residues long. The V gene end was trimmed by 4 bases and the J gene end by 8 bases; junction bases not matched to a gene: 14. CDR3 in amino acids: CASSAKQGAFLGGYTF. CDR3 nucleotides: TGTGCCAGCAGTGCAAAACAGGGGGCGTTTTTGGGAGGCTACACCTTC.

This clonotype was observed a few times. The V and J genes are TRBV7-2 and TRBJ2-7; TRBD1 is a possible D gene (6 bases). This CDR3 contains 14 residues. Trimming shortened V by 4 bases and J by 2 bases, and 12 bases separated the two germline ends. Looked up from germline, CDR1 is SGHTA and CDR2 is FQGNSA. Here the CDR3 reads CASSWNGQTYEQYF. The CDR3 DNA is TGTGCCAGCAGCTGGAATGGACAGACCTACGAGCAGTACTTC. Drawing the rest from reference TRBV7-2 and TRBJ2-7, the complete variable domain is GAGVSQSPSNKVTEKGKDVELRCDPISGHTALYWYRQSLGQGLEFLIYFQGNSAPDKSGLPSDRFSAERTGGSVSTLTIQRTQQEDSAVYLCASSWNGQTYEQYFGPGTRLTVT.

The chain recombines TRBV5-1 with TRBJ2-2; TRBD2 aligns across 9 bases. The CDR3 loop spans 16 amino acids. Trimming at V came to 0 bases and at J to 3 bases, leaving 3 bases not matched to a gene. Germline CDR1 reads SGHRS; CDR2 reads YFSETQ. The CDR3 sequence: CASSLVERGDTGELFF. For the CDR3, the DNA is TGCGCCAGCAGCTTGGTCGAGCGGGGGGACACCGGGGAGCTGTTTTTT. The entire variable domain, with the rest obtained from reference TRBV5-1 and TRBJ2-2, is as follows: KAGVTQTPRYLIKTRGQQVTLSCSPISGHRSVSWYQQTPGQGLQFLFEYFSETQRNKGNFPGRFSGRQFSNSRSEMNVSTLELGDSALYLCASSLVERGDTGELFFGEGSRLTVL.

The chain recombines TRBV12-3 or TRBV12-4 with TRBJ1-4; 7 nucleotides agree with TRBD1. The length of the CDR3 is 16 residues. The V gene end was trimmed by 0 bases and the J gene end by 5 bases; junction bases not matched to a gene: 6. This CDR3 reads CASSLAEAGQNEKLFF. In DNA form, the CDR3 reads TGTGCCAGCAGTTTAGCGGAGGCGGGACAGAATGAAAAACTGTTTTTT.

V is TRBV20-1 and J is TRBJ2-1; 8 positions match TRBD2. The CDR3 is 15 residues long. CDR1 DFQATT and CDR2 SNEGSKA come from the germline V gene (reference sequence). The ends lost 3 bases at V and 6 bases at J; junction bases unmatched: 10. CDR3 protein: CSARVSGIPSNEQFF. The CDR3 nucleotides are TGCAGTGCTAGGGTTAGCGGGATCCCGTCCAATGAGCAGTTCTTC.

The chain recombines TRBV7-9 with TRBJ2-7; 10 bases are shared with TRBD1. The CDR3 length is 15 residues. Germline V gene sequence: CDR1 SEHNR, CDR2 FQNEAQ (reference sequence). J gave up 5 bases and V 5 bases, and 9 bases lay outside the gene matches. The CDR3 coding sequence is TGTGCCAGCAGCCTGAACAGGGACAGGGGCCACGAGCAGTACTTC. Amino acids: CASSLNRDRGHEQYF.

The V and J genes are TRBV7-8 and TRBJ2-2, with TRBD2 identical over 7 bases. J gave up 4 bases and V 3 bases, and 8 bases lay outside the gene matches. The CDR3 has 16 residues. Per the germline V gene, CDR1 is SGHVS and CDR2 is FQNEAQ. The CDR3 spells CASSLRAGLGTGELFF. The CDR3 DNA follows: TGTGCCAGCAGCTTGCGAGCGGGACTGGGCACCGGGGAGCTGTTTTTT.